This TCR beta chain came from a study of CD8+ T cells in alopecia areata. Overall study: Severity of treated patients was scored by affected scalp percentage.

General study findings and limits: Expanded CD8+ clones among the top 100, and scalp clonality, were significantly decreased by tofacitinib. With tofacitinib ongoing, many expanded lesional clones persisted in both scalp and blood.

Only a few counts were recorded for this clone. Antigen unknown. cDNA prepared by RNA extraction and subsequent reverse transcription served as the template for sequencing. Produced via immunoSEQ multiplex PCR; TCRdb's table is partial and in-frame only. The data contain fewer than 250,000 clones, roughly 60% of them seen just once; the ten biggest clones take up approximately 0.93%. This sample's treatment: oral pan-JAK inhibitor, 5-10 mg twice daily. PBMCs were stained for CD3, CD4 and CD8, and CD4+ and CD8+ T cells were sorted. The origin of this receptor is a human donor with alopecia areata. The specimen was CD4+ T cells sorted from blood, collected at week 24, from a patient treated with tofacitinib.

The CDR3: CASSPDPSGVRELFF. Written as DNA, the CDR3 is TGCGCCAGCAGCCCCGATCCTAGCGGGGTGAGGGAGCTGTTTTTT. The chain joins TRBV4-3 to TRBJ2-2; 9 bases align to TRBD2. V gave up 4 bases and J gave up 9 bases; unmatched junction bases: 9. Germline V lookup: CDR1 LGHNA, CDR2 YSLEER. CDR3 length: 15 amino acids.